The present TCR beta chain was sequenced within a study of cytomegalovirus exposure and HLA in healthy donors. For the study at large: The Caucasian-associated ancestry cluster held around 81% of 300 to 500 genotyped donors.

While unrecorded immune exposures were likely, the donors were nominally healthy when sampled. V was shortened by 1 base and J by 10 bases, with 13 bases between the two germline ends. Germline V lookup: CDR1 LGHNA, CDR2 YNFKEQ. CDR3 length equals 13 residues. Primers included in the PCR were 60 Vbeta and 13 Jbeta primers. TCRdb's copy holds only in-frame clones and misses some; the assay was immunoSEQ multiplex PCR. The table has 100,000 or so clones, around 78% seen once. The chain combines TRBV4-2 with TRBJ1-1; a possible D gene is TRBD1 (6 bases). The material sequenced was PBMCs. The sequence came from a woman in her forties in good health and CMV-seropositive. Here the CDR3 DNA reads TGTGCCAGCAGCCAAGGGGAAACCAGGGGAGCTTTCTTT. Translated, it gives CASSQGETRGAFF.